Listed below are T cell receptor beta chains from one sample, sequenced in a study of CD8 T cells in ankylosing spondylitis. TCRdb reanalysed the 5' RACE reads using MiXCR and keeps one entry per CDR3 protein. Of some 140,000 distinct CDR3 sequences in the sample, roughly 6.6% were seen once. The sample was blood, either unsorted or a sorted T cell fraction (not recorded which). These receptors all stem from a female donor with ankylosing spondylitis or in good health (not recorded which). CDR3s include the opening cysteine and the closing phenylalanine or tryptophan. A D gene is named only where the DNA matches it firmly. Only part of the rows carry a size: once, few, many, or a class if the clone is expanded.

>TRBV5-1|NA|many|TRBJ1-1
TGCGCCAGCAGCTTGGCCCTGAGTCCGGGCAGGGGCCCTCAGGCTGAAGCTTTCTTT
CASSLALSPGRGPQAEAFF
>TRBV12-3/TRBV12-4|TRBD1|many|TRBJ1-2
TGTGCCAGCAGTCTTTCTTGGACAGGAGCCAACTATGGCTACACCTTC
CASSLSWTGANYGYTF
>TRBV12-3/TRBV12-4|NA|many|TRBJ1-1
TGTGCCAGCACCTCCGCGGGTCTGTTGGGCACTGAAGCTTTCTTT
CASTSAGLLGTEAFF
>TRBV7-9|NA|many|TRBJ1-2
TGTGCCAGCAGCTTAAGTCAGGGTAGTGGTGGCTACACCTTC
CASSLSQGSGGYTF
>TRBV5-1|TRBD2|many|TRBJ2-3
TGCGCCAGCAGCTTGGCCGCAGCGGGGGCCACAGATACGCAGTATTTT
CASSLAAAGATDTQYF
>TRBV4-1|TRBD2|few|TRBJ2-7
TGCGCCAGCAGCCGAGGACTAGCGGGGCTCTACGAGCAGTACTTC
CASSRGLAGLYEQYF
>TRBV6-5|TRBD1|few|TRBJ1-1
TGTGCCAGCGGAACAGGGGGTACTGAAGCTTTCTTT
CASGTGGTEAFF
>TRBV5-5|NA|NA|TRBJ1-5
TGTGCCAGCAGCTTGACTTACGGTCAGCCCCAGCATTTT
CASSLTYGQPQHF
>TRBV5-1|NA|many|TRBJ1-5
TGCGCCAGCAGCTTCGACGGCACCAATCAGCCCCAGCATTTT
CASSFDGTNQPQHF
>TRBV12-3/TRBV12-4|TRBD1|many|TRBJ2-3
TGTGCCAGCAGCCAAACCCAGGGGGCAGATACGCAGTATTTT
CASSQTQGADTQYF
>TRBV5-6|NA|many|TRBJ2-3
TGTGCCAGCAGCTTGCCCAGAGGGGACACAGATACGCAGTATTTT
CASSLPRGDTDTQYF
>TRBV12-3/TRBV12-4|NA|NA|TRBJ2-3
TGTGCCAGCAACAGTTTCAGCGGGCGGACGGGCAAACTCACAGATACGCAGTATTTT
CASNSFSGRTGKLTDTQYF
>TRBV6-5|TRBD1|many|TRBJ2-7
TGTGCCAGCAGTTACAACCGGGACAGGACCTACGAGCAGTACTTC
CASSYNRDRTYEQYF
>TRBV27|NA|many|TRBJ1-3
TGTGCCAGCAGTTTATCGCAAGGAAACACCATATATTTT
CASSLSQGNTIYF
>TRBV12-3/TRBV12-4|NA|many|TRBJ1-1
TGTGCCAGCAGTTTAGGGCACTCGATGGATGAAGCTTTCTTT
CASSLGHSMDEAFF
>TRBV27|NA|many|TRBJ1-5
TGTGCCAGCGGGCCCCGTATTCAGCCCCAGCATTTT
CASGPRIQPQHF
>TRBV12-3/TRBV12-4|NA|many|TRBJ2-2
TGTGCCAGCTCTCGGCTGTTTTTT
CASSRLFF
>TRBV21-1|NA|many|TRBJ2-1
TGTGCCAGCAGCAACTACTCCCGGGGGCATAGCTCCTACAATGAGCAGTTCTTC
CASSNYSRGHSSYNEQFF
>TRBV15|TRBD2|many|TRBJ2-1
TGTGCCACCGGCGAGGCGGGGGGGCCAAATGAGCAGTTCTTC
CATGEAGGPNEQFF
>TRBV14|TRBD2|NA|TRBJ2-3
TGTGCCAGCAGCCAAGATCGCCGGACTAGCGGCACAGATACGCAGTATTTT
CASSQDRRTSGTDTQYF
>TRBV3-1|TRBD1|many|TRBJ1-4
TGTGCCAGCAGCCAGGGGACAGGGGGTGAAAAACTGTTTTTT
CASSQGTGGEKLFF
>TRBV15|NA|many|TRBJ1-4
TGTGCCACCAGCAGAGATATCATGGCAACTAATGAAAAACTGTTTTTT
CATSRDIMATNEKLFF
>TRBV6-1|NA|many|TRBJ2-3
TGTGCCAGCAGTCCCAGGGTAATGGATACGCAGTATTTT
CASSPRVMDTQYF
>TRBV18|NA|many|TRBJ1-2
TGTGCCAGCTCGAAGGAGGGGAATGACTATGGCTACACCTTC
CASSKEGNDYGYTF
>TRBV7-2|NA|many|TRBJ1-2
TGTGCCAGCAGCTTACCGAGTTCTGGCTACACCTTC
CASSLPSSGYTF
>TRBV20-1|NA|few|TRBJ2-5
TGCAGTGCTAGTTCGGACAGAGAAGAGACCCAGTACTTC
CSASSDREETQYF
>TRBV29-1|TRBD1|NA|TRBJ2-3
TGCAGCGTAGTCAGTGGACAGGGGACGAAGTATTTT
CSVVSGQGTKYF
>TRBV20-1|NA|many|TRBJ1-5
TGCAGTGCTAGAGGGCCGGCCGAGTCAGGACAGCCCCAGCATTTT
CSARGPAESGQPQHF
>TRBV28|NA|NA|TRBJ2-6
TGTGCCAGCAGCTCTACAGACGCTGGGGCCAACGTCCTGACTTTC
CASSSTDAGANVLTF
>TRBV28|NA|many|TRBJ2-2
TGTGCCACCTGCGAGGGCAGAAACACCGGGGAGCTGTTTTTT
CATCEGRNTGELFF
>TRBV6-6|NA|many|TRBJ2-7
TGTGCCAGCAGTTACGGCTCATCGGGATTGCAGTACTTC
CASSYGSSGLQYF
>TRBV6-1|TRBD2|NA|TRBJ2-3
TGTGCCAGCAGCGCCACTAGCGGGGGGAGCACAGATACGCAGTATTTT
CASSATSGGSTDTQYF
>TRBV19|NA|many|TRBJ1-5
TGTGCCAGTATCGGACAGTATAGCAATCAGCCCCAGCATTTT
CASIGQYSNQPQHF
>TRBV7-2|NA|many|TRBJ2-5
TGTGCCAGCAGCTTAGAATCTGTTTCGGGGGAGACCCAGTACTTC
CASSLESVSGETQYF
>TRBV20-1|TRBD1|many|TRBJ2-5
TGCAGTGCTCCTCTAGCCGGGACAGGTGATGTCGGGACCCAGTACTTC
CSAPLAGTGDVGTQYF
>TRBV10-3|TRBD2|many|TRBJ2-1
TGTGCCATCAGTGAACTACTGACTAGCGGGGGGCATGAGCAGTTCTTC
CAISELLTSGGHEQFF
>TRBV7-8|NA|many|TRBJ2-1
TGTGCCAGCAGCTTAGCGCTTCGGGGTTCCTACAATGAGCAGTTCTTC
CASSLALRGSYNEQFF
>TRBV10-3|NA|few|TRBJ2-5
TGTGCCATCGCGGGGCGGCAAGAGACCCAGTACTTC
CAIAGRQETQYF
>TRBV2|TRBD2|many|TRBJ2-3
TGTGCCAGCATCGGGACTAGCGGCACAGATACGCAGTATTTT
CASIGTSGTDTQYF
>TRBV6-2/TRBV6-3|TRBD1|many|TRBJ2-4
TGTGCCAGCAGTTACAGGGGGCACCTAGCCAAAAACATTCAGTACTTC
CASSYRGHLAKNIQYF
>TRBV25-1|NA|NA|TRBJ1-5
TGTGCCAGCAAGCCTCAGGGGATAGAGCAGCCCCAGCATTTT
CASKPQGIEQPQHF
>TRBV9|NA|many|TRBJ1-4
TGTGCCAGCAGCGAGGAAACAGGGAAGGGGCGTGCTGAAAAACTGTTTTTT
CASSEETGKGRAEKLFF
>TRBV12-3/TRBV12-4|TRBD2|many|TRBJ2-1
TGTGCCAGCAGTCCGGACGGGGGGGCCTACAATGAGCAGTTCTTC
CASSPDGGAYNEQFF
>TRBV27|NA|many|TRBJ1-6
TGTGCCAGCAATTCTTATAATTCACCCCTCCACTTT
CASNSYNSPLHF
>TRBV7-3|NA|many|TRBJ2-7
TGTGCCAGCAGCCCATCCGACGGCTACGAGCAGTACTTC
CASSPSDGYEQYF
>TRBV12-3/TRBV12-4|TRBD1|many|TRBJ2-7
TGTGCCAGCAGTTTAGGACAGGGTAATTTGAACGAGCAGTACTTC
CASSLGQGNLNEQYF
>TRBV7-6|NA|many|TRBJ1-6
TGTGCCAGCAGCTTATCTCAGGGTGGTAATTCACCCCTCCACTTT
CASSLSQGGNSPLHF
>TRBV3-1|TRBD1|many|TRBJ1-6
TGTGCCAGCACCCAAGGTCCGGGACAGTATAATTCACCCCTCCACTTT
CASTQGPGQYNSPLHF
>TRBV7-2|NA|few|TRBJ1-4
TGTGCCAGCAGCTTAGCGGGTAGCCCTAATGAAAAACTGTTTTTT
CASSLAGSPNEKLFF
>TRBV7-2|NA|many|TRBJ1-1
TGTGCCAGCAGTCTATCGGAGAGTACTGAAGCTTTCTTT
CASSLSESTEAFF
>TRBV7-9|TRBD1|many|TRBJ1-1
TGTGCCACCGAGAGGGGGCTGGGCACTGAAGCTTTCTTT
CATERGLGTEAFF
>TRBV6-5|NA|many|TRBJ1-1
TGTGCCAGCAGTTACTTAGGACAGCTGAACACTGAAGCTTTCTTT
CASSYLGQLNTEAFF
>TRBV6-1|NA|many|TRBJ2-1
TGTGCCAGCAGTGACCTTCCAGGAATTAATGAGCAGTTCTTC
CASSDLPGINEQFF
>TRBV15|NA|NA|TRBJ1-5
TGTGCCACCAGCATCATAGGACAGAATCAGCCCCAGCATTTT
CATSIIGQNQPQHF
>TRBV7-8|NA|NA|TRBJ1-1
TGTGCCGGCAGCATGAGGCCAGGGAAACTGAACACTGAAGCTTTCTTT
CAGSMRPGKLNTEAFF